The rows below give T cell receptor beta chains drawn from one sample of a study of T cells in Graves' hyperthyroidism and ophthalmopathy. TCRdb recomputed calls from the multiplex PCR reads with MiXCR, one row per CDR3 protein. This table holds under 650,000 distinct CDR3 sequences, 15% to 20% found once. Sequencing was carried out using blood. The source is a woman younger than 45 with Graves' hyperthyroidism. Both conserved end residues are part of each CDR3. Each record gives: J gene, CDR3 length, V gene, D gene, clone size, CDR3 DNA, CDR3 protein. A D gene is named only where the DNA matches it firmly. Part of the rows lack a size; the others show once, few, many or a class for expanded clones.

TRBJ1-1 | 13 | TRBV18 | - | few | TGTGCCAGCTCACCAGGGTCGAACACTGGAGCTTTCTTT | CASSPGSNTGAFF
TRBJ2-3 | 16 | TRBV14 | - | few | TGTGCCAGCAGCCAAGACCGAGGATCTAGCACAGATACGCAGTATTTT | CASSQDRGSSTDTQYF
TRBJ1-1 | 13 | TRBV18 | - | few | TGTGCCAGCTCACCATCCGGGCTTCTCGAAGCTTTCTTT | CASSPSGLLEAFF
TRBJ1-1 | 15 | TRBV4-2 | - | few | TGTGCCAGCAGCCAGTCCCGGGACCCTCGGACTGAAGCTTTCTTT | CASSQSRDPRTEAFF
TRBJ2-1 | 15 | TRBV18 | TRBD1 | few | TGTGCCAGCTCAGTCGGGACAGGGGGATACAATGAGCAGTTCTTC | CASSVGTGGYNEQFF
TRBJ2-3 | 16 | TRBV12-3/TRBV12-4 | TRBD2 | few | TGTGCCAGCAGTGCCACCTGGGGGGGAGAGGAAGATACGCAGTATTTT | CASSATWGGEEDTQYF
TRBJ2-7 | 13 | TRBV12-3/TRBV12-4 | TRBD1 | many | TGTGCCAGCAGTCCAGGGGGTTGGCACGAGCAGTACTTC | CASSPGGWHEQYF
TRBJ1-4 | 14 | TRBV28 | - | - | TGTGCCAGCAGCGGAGGTCCGAGTAATGAAAAACTGTTTTTT | CASSGGPSNEKLFF
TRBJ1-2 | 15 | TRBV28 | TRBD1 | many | TGTGCTTACGCCCGGGACAGGGGGCGCGGCGTAAGCTACACCTTC | CAYARDRGRGVSYTF
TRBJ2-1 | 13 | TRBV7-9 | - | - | TGTGCCAGCAGCCCTCTAATGTACAATGAGCAGTTCTTC | CASSPLMYNEQFF
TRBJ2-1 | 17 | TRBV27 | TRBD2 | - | TGTGCCAGCAGCCCTACCGGGACTAGCGGGAGGCGGGGTGAGCAGTTCTTC | CASSPTGTSGRRGEQFF
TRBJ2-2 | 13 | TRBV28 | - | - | TGTGCCATTGACAGGGAGGGCACCGGGGAGCTGTTTTTT | CAIDREGTGELFF
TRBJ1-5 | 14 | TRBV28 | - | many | TGTGCCAGCAGTTTATCCGGCATCAATCAGCCCCAGCATTTT | CASSLSGINQPQHF
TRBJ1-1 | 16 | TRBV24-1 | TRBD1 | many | TGTGCCACCAGTGATGGATCAGGGGGCAGGGACACTGAAGCTTTCTTT | CATSDGSGGRDTEAFF
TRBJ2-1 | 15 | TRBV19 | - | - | TGTGCCAGTAGCCCCTACGGGAGCTCCTACAATGAGCAGTTCTTC | CASSPYGSSYNEQFF
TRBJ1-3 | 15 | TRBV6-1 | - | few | TGTGCCAGCAGTAACCAGGACCTCTCTGGAAACACCATATATTTT | CASSNQDLSGNTIYF
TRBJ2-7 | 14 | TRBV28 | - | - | TGTGCCAGCAGAAAGGGGGGAGAATCCTACGAGCAGTACTTC | CASRKGGESYEQYF
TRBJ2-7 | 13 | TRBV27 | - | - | TGTGCCAGCAGTACCGGGACAAACTACGAGCAGTACTTC | CASSTGTNYEQYF
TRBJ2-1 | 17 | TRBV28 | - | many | TGTGCCAGCAGTTTAACTGGACGGCTCAGCTCCTACAATGAGCAGTTCTTC | CASSLTGRLSSYNEQFF
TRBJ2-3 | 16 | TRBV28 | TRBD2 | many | TGTGCCAGCAGCAGCGGGGGACTAGCGGCCACAGATACGCAGTATTTT | CASSSGGLAATDTQYF
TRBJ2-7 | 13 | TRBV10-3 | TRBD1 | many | TGTGCCATCAAGGGTCAGGGGGCTATAGAGCAGTACTTC | CAIKGQGAIEQYF
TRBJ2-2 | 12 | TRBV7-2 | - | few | TGTGCCAGCAGCCAGCTGGCCGGGGAGCTGCTTTTT | CASSQLAGELLF
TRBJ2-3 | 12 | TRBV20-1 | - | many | TGCAGTGCCGACGAAGACACAGATACGCAGTATTTT | CSADEDTDTQYF
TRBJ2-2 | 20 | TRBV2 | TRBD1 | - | TGTGCCAGCAGCTTCAACTCCGCCTGGGACAGCAGGCTGAACACCGGGGAGCTGTTTTTT | CASSFNSAWDSRLNTGELFF
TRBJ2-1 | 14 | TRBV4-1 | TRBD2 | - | TGCGCCAGCAAACCGACTAGCGGGGCCGATGAGCAGTTCTTC | CASKPTSGADEQFF
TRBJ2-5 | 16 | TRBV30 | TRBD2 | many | TGTGCCTGGAGTGTAGCGGGGACCCTAGAGTTAGAGACCCAGTACTTC | CAWSVAGTLELETQYF
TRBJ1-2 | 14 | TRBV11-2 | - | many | TGTGCCAGCAGCTTAGTAGGCAGAAACTATGGCTACACCTTC | CASSLVGRNYGYTF
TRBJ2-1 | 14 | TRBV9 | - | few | TGTGCCAGCAGCGTAAGTGTGGCGGGTGGTGAGCAGTTCTTC | CASSVSVAGGEQFF
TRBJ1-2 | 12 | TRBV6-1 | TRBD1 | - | TGTGCCAGCAGCCCGGGACAGGGAGCGGCCACCTTC | CASSPGQGAATF
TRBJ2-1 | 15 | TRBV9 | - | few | TGTGCCAGCAGCGTAGGGGATAGCGGCTACAATGAGCAGTTCTTC | CASSVGDSGYNEQFF
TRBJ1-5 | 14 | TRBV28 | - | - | TGTGCCAGCAGTGACCCAGGGGCGAGGCAGCCCCAGCATTTT | CASSDPGARQPQHF
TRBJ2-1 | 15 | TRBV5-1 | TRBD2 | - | TGCGCCAGCAGCTTGGATGGGACTACCCTAAATGAGCAGTTCTTC | CASSLDGTTLNEQFF
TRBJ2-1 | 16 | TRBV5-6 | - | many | TGTGCCAGCAGCTTGTGGGCGGGGCGGTCCTACAATGAGCAGTTCTTC | CASSLWAGRSYNEQFF
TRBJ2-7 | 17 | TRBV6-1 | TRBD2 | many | TGTGCCAGCAGTGAACCCCCCGGACTAGCGGAAACCTACGAGCAGTACTTC | CASSEPPGLAETYEQYF
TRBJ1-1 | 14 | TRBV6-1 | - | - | TGTGCCAGCATCTATCTACCCCTGGGCACTGAAGCTTTCTTT | CASIYLPLGTEAFF
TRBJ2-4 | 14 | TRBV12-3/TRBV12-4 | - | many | TGTGCCAGCAGTTCCGATTTCTTCGAAAACATTCAGTACTTC | CASSSDFFENIQYF
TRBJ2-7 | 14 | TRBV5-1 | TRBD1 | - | TGCGCCAGCAGCCCGGGACAGGGCGAGAACGAGCAGTACTTC | CASSPGQGENEQYF
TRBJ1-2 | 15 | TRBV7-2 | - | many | TGTGCCAGCAGCGCTTCCCCTGGAGCTAACTATGGCTACACCTTC | CASSASPGANYGYTF
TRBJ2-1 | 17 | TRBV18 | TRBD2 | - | TGTGCCAGCTCACCCAATCCGGGACTAGCGGGAGCGAATGAGCAGTTCTTC | CASSPNPGLAGANEQFF
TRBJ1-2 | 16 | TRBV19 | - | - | TGTGCCAGTAGTATAGATGTTGGCAGTCTGAGCTATGGCTACACCTTC | CASSIDVGSLSYGYTF
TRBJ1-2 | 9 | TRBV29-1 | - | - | TGCAGCGTTGAGAGTGGCTACACCTTC | CSVESGYTF
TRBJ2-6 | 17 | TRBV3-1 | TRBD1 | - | TGTGCCAGCAGCGTCCGGGACAGGGTCTGGGGGGCCAACGTCCTGACTTTC | CASSVRDRVWGANVLTF
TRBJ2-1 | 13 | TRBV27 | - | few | TGTGCCAGCAGTTTACCAAGGGTGGATGAGCAGTTCTTC | CASSLPRVDEQFF
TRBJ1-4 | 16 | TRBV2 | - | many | TGTGCCAGCACCAAAAGATTACAGGGAACTAATGAAAAACTGTTTTTT | CASTKRLQGTNEKLFF
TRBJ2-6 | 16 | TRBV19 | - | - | TGTGCCAGTAGTGCCCCCGTGGTCTCTGGGGCCAACGTCCTGACTTTC | CASSAPVVSGANVLTF
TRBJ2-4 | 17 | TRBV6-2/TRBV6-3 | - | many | TGTGCCAGCAGTTACCCCTGGGAGTGGGGAGCCAAAAACATTCAGTACTTC | CASSYPWEWGAKNIQYF
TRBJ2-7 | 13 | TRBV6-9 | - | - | TGTGCCAGCAGTTACCCGGGTATCCACGAGCAGTACTTC | CASSYPGIHEQYF
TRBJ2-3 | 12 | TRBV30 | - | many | TGTGCCTGGAGTAGGGGGACAGATACGCAGTATTTT | CAWSRGTDTQYF
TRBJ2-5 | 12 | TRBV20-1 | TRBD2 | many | TGCAGTGCGGTAGCGGGAGTAGAGACCCAGTACTTC | CSAVAGVETQYF
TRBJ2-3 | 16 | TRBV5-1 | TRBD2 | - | TGCGCCAGCAGCCCAAGCGGGAGGGCTAGCACAGATACGCAGTATTTT | CASSPSGRASTDTQYF
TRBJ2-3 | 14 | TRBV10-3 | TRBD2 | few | TGTGCCATGGGGATGGCGGGAGAACAGGATACGCAGTATTTT | CAMGMAGEQDTQYF
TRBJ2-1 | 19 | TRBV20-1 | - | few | TGCAGTGCCTGGACGGAGGGCCTAGGGCCCAGGATTCGCTCGTATGGGCAGTTCTTC | CSAWTEGLGPRIRSYGQFF
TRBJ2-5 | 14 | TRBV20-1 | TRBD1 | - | TGCAGTGCCGGGACAGGGGCTCTCGGAGAGACCCAGTACTTC | CSAGTGALGETQYF
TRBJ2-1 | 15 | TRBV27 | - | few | TGTGCCAGCAGTTTTAGCGCTTTGCTTTACAATGAGCAGTTCTTC | CASSFSALLYNEQFF
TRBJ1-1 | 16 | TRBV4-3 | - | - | TGCGCCAGCAGCCAAGACCCAGGAACGCTGAACACTGAAGCTTTCTTT | CASSQDPGTLNTEAFF
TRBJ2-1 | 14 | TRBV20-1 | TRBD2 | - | TGCAGTGCGGAGCTAGCGGGAAGGACCAATGAGCAGTTCTTC | CSAELAGRTNEQFF
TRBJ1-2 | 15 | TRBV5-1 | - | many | TGCGCCAGCAGCTTGGGGGGACGCAGCCACTATGGCTACACCTTC | CASSLGGRSHYGYTF
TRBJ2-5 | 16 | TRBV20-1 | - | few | TGCAGTGCTAGAGACAGGGCGCTAGCCGAGAGGGAGACCCAGTACTTC | CSARDRALAERETQYF
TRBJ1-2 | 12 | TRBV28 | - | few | TGTGCCAGCAGTCGCGTGGCGTGTGGCTACACCTTC | CASSRVACGYTF